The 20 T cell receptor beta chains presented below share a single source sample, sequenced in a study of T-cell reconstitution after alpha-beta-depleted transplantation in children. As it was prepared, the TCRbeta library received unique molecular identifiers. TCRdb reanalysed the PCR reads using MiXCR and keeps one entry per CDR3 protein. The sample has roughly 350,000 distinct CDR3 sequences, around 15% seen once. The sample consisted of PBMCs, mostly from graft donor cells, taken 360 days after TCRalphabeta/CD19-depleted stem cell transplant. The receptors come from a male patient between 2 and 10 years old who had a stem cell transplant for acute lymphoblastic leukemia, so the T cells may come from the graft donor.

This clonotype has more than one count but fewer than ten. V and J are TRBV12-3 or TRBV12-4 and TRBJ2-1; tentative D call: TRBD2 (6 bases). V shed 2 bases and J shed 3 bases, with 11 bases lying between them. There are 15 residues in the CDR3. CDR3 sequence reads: CASSLWGRHYNEQFF. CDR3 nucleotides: TGTGCCAGCAGTTTATGGGGGAGGCACTACAATGAGCAGTTCTTC.

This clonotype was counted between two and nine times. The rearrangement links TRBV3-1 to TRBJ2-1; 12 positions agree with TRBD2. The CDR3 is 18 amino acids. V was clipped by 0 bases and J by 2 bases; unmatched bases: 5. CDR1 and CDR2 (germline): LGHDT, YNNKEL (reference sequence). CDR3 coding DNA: TGTGCCAGCAGCCAAGAGGCGGGACTAGCGGGCCCCTACAATGAGCAGTTCTTC. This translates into CASSQEAGLAGPYNEQFF.

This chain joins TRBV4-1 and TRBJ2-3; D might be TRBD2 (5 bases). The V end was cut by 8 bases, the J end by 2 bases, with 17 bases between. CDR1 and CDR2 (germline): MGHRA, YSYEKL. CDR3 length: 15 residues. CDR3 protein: CASQDRGILTDTQYF. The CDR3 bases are TGCGCCAGCCAGGATCGGGGAATCCTCACAGATACGCAGTATTTT.

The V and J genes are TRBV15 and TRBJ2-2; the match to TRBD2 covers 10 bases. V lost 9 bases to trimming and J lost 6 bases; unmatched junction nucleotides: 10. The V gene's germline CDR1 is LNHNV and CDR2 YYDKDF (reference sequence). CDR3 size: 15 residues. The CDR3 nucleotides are TGTGCCACGTCCCTAGCGGGAGTCGGGGCCGGGGAGCTGTTTTTT. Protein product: CATSLAGVGAGELFF.

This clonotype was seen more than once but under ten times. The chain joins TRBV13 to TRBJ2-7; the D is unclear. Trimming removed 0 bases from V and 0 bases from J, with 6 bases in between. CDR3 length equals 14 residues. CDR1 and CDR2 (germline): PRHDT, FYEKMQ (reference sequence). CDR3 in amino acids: CASSLGSRSYEQYF. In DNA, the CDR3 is TGTGCCAGCAGCTTAGGTTCCCGCTCCTACGAGCAGTACTTC.

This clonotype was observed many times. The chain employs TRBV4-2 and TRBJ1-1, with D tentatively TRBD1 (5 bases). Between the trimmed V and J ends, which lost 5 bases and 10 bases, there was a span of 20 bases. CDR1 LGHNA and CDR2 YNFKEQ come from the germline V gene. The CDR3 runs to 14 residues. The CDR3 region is CASSSPGLHQGAFF. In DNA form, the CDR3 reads TGTGCCAGCAGCTCACCGGGTCTCCATCAGGGAGCTTTCTTT.

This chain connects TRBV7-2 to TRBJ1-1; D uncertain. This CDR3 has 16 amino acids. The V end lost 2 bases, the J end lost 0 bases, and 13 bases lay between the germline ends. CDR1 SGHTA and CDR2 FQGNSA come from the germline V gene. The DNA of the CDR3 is TGTGCCAGCAGCTTATGGGTGCCCAGAATGAACACTGAAGCTTTCTTT. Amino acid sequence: CASSLWVPRMNTEAFF.

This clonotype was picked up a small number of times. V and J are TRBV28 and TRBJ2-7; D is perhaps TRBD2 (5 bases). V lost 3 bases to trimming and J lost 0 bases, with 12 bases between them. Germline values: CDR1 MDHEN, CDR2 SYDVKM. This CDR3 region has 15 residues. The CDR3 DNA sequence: TGTGCCAGCAGTTTCGCCCCCGCGGGCTCCTACGAGCAGTACTTC. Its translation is CASSFAPAGSYEQYF.

The CDR3 region has the DNA TGTGCCACCAGCAGAGATTTGGCAGTTCACAATGAGCAGTTCTTC. It specifies CATSRDLAVHNEQFF. The chain employs TRBV15 and TRBJ2-1; D gene uncertain. CDR3 length: 15 residues. V lost 0 bases and J lost 5, with 11 bases in between. The germline CDR1 and CDR2 sequences are LNHNV and YYDKDF (reference sequence).

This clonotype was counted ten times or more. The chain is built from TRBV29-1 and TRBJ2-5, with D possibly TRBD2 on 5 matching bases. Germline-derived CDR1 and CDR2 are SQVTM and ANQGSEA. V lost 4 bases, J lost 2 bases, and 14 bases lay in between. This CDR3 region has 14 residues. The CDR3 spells CSVVSRGYQETQYF. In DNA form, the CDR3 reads TGCAGCGTTGTTAGCCGGGGATATCAAGAGACCCAGTACTTC.

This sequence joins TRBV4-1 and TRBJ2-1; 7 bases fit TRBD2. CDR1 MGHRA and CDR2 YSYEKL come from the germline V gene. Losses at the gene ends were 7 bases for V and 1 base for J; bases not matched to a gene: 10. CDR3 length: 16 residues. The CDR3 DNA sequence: TGCGCCAGCAAAGAACTAGCGATTCAATCCTACAATGAGCAGTTCTTC. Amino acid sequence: CASKELAIQSYNEQFF.

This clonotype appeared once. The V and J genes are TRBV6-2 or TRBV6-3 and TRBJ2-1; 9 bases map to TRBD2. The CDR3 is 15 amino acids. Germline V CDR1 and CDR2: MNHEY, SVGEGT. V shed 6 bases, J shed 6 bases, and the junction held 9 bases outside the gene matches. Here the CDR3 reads CASRWTGTSLNEQFF. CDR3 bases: TGTGCCAGCAGGTGGACCGGGACTAGCCTCAATGAGCAGTTCTTC.

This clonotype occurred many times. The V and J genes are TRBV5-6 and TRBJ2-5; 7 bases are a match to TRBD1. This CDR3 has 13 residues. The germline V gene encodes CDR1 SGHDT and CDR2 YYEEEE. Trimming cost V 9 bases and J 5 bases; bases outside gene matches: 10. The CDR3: CAKMDRLTETQYF. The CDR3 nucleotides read TGTGCCAAAATGGACAGGTTGACGGAGACCCAGTACTTC.

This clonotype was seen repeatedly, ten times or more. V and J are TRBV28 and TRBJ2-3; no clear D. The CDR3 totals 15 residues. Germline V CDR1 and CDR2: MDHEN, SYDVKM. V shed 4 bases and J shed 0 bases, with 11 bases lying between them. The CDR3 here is CASSYFTLSTDTQYF. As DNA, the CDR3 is TGTGCCAGCAGTTACTTCACTCTAAGCACAGATACGCAGTATTTT.

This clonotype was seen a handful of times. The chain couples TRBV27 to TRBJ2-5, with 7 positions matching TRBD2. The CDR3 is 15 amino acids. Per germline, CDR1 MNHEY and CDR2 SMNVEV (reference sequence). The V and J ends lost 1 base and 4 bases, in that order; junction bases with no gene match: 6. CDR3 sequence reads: CASSLYAGEGETQYF. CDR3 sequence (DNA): TGTGCCAGCAGTTTATATGCGGGAGAGGGAGAGACCCAGTACTTC.

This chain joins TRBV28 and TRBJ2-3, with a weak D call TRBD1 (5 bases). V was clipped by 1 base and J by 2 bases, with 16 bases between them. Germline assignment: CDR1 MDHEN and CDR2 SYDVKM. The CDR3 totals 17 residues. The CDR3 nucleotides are TGTGCCAGCAGTTTATTACCCCAGGGTCAAGTCACAGATACGCAGTATTTT. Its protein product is CASSLLPQGQVTDTQYF. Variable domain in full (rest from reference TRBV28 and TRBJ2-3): DVKVTQSSRYLVKRTGEKVFLECVQDMDHENMFWYRQDPGLGLRLIYFSYDVKMKEKGDIPEGYSVSREKKERFSLILESASTNQTSMYLCASSLLPQGQVTDTQYFGPGTRLTVL.

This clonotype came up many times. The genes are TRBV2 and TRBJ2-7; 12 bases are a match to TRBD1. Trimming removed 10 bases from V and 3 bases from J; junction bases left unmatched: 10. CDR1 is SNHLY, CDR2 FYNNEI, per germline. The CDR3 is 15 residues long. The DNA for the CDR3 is TGTGCCACACAGGGACAGGGGGCATTCGACTACGAGCAGTACTTC. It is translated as CATQGQGAFDYEQYF.

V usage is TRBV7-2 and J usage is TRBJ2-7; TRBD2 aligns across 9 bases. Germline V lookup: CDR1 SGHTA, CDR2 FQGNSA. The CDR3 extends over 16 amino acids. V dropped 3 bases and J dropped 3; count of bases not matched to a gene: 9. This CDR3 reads CASSFGNSGSIYEQYF. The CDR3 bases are TGTGCCAGCAGCTTCGGGAATAGCGGGAGTATCTACGAGCAGTACTTC.

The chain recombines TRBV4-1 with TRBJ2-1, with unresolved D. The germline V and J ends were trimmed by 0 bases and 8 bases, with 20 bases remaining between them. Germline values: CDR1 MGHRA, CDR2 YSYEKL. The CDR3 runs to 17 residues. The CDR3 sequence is CASSQDRGDVSSDEQFF. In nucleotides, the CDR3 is TGCGCCAGCAGCCAAGATCGCGGAGATGTGTCTTCGGATGAGCAGTTCTTC.

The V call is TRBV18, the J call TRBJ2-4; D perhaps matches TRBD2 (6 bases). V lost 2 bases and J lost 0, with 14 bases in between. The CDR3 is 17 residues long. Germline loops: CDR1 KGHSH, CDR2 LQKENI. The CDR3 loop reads CASSPSDGGLAKNIQYF. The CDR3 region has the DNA TGTGCCAGCTCACCATCCGATGGGGGACTAGCCAAAAACATTCAGTACTTC.